This T cell receptor (beta chain) originates from a study of technical replicates of blood from a few donors. The CDR3 is 18 residues long. CDR1 and CDR2 (germline): LNHDA, SQIVND (reference sequence). V shed 6 bases, J shed 2 bases, and the junction held 16 bases outside the gene matches. TCRdb keeps only in-frame clones here, not all; method: immunoSEQ multiplex PCR. Of some 70,000 clones listed, almost 95% were seen once; the top ten hold approximately 0.4%. This TCR came from a human donor in good health. The chain recombines TRBV19 with TRBJ1-5; TRBD1 agrees at 7 bases. The sequencing input was T cells isolated from PBMCs. CDR3 sequence reads: CASSDDRVPIDGNQPQHF. CDR3 sequence (DNA): TGTGCCAGTAGCGACGACAGGGTACCAATAGACGGCAATCAGCCCCAGCATTTT.